A single count supports the clone carrying this TCR beta chain. The sample comes from a study of T cell changes during pregnancy in multiple sclerosis. Per the germline V gene, CDR1 is GTSNPN and CDR2 is SVGIG (reference sequence). This CDR3 is 13 amino acids long. V gave up 0 bases and J gave up 8 bases, with 13 bases separating them. TCRdb's copy holds only in-frame clones and misses some; the assay was immunoSEQ multiplex PCR. There are under 60,000 clones in the sample; 92% occur only once, and around 0.56% lies in the top ten. This receptor was identified in a female donor with multiple sclerosis, enrolled in a pregnancy study. V and J are TRBV30 and TRBJ1-2; D call uncertain. This sample comprised CD4+ T cells from peripheral blood mononuclear cells, obtained after pregnancy. CDR3 nucleotides: TGTGCCTGGAGTGTTCGGCTAGAAAGGGGCTACACCTTC. Protein: CAWSVRLERGYTF.